The T cell receptor beta chain described here comes from a study of shared clonotypes between healthy human individuals. Study findings and constraints: Rarefaction showed that sequencing of sorted subsets was incomplete (despite large depth).

The deep-level immunoSEQ assay was used. How the authors handled the data: Filtering differed for immunoSEQ, which gave only junction sequences without quality scores. TCRdb's copy holds only in-frame clones and misses some; the assay was immunoSEQ multiplex PCR. The V and J calls and the clone size are those of that table, but D and trimming were determined from the DNA. The table shows about 1 million clones, with approximately 72% occurring only once. This CDR3 is 15 amino acids long. The V gene's germline CDR1 is LGHNA and CDR2 YNFKEQ. V dropped 0 bases and J dropped 7 bases, with 15 bases sitting between them. To note about this clone: Its antigen is not identified.

The genes are TRBV4-2 and TRBJ1-2, with D perhaps TRBD1 (6 bases). This sequence originates from a man aged 18 to 30 in good health. Material: memory CD4+ T cells sorted from blood. Subset of the sample: CD45RA-negative fraction. The CDR3 is CASSQDLGRGFGYTF. CDR3 DNA: TGTGCCAGCAGCCAAGATTTGGGCAGGGGCTTTGGCTACACCTTC.